This T cell receptor beta chain was recovered during a study of Tregs in tolerant kidney transplant recipients. This CDR3 region has 16 residues. In germline, CDR1 is SGHDT, CDR2 YYEEEE. V was pared by 3 bases and J by 2 bases, with 9 bases of the junction left unmatched. Using immunoSEQ multiplex PCR, the repertoire was profiled, and TCRdb retains in-frame clones only, with some absent. The profile covers about 88,000 clones, with around nine tenths appearing a single time and over 4% taken by the ten largest. Remarks on this clone: Its specificity is not known.

Study-level findings and limits: Activated donor B cell expansion appeared to reveal the most relevant donor-specific TCRbeta repertoire. Biological reproducibility was not directly addressed in this study.

Unstimulated regulatory T cells (CD4+CD25+CD127-), CD4+CD25- non-regulatory cells, CD4 and CD8 cells were FACS-sorted from thawed PBMCs. This clonotype originated in a human donor in good health. The chain carries TRBV5-6 and TRBJ2-3, with 7 bases matching TRBD2. What was sequenced was CD8+ T cells from blood. The CDR3 loop reads CASSSAGNYFTDTQYF. CDR3 coding DNA: TGTGCCAGCAGCTCAGCGGGGAACTACTTCACAGATACGCAGTATTTT.